The rows below give T cell receptor beta chains drawn from one sample of a study of T cells in Graves' hyperthyroidism and ophthalmopathy. TCRdb called the multiplex PCR reads again in MiXCR, with one record for every CDR3 protein. The sample contains over 120,000 distinct CDR3 sequences, approximately 20% of which appear only once. The specimen was blood. The source is a woman in her 50s with Graves' hyperthyroidism that later progressed to Graves' ophthalmopathy. CDR3s include the opening cysteine and the closing phenylalanine or tryptophan. Each record gives: clone size, D gene, V gene, J gene, CDR3 DNA, CDR3 protein. The D gene is left open where the match is weak. Size is omitted from some rows. Given values are once, few, many or a class for expanded clones.

>many|TRBD1|TRBV12-3/TRBV12-4|TRBJ1-2
TGTGCCAGCAGTTTAGATTATGGGACAGGGGAATATGGCTACACCTTC
CASSLDYGTGEYGYTF
>few|TRBD1|TRBV16|TRBJ2-1
TGTGCCAGCAGCCTCGGACAGGTCAATGAGCAGTTCTTC
CASSLGQVNEQFF
>few|TRBD1|TRBV20-1|TRBJ1-2
TGCAGTGCTAGACCCGGACAGGGGAGCCGCTATGGCTACACCTTC
CSARPGQGSRYGYTF
>many|TRBD2|TRBV24-1|TRBJ2-1
TGTGCCACCAGTGACCCGGGACTATCCCCCTACAATGAGCAGTTCTTC
CATSDPGLSPYNEQFF
>many|.|TRBV20-1|TRBJ1-1
TGCAGTGCTAGAGGTTCGGAAGCTGAAGCTTTCTTT
CSARGSEAEAFF
>many|TRBD2|TRBV5-1|TRBJ2-7
TGCGCCAGCAGCTTGTCGACTAGCGTCCCTTTCTACGAGCAGTACTTC
CASSLSTSVPFYEQYF
>many|TRBD1|TRBV5-1|TRBJ1-3
TGCGCCAGCAGCGGATCCGGGACAGGGAACACGCAGCTACTGTCTGGAAACACCATATATTTT
CASSGSGTGNTQLLSGNTIYF
>many|TRBD1|TRBV20-1|TRBJ1-1
TGCAGTGCTAGGGAGGGACAGGGAAAAGGGCGGACTGAAGCTTTCTTT
CSAREGQGKGRTEAFF
>many|TRBD2|TRBV5-1|TRBJ2-1
TGCGCCAGCAGCTTGGCCGGAGCGGGAGAGCATGAGCAGTTCTTC
CASSLAGAGEHEQFF
>few|.|TRBV5-4|TRBJ2-5
TGTGCCAGCAGCTTGTACGGACAAGAGACCCAGTACTTC
CASSLYGQETQYF
>.|.|TRBV5-6|TRBJ2-1
TGTGCCAGCAGCCCAGATGCGGCGGGGCTCCTTGGGCAGTTCTTC
CASSPDAAGLLGQFF
>.|.|TRBV7-9|TRBJ2-5
TGTGCCAGCAGCTATGGGTCGAAGGTTGAGACCCAGTACTTC
CASSYGSKVETQYF
>many|TRBD1|TRBV18|TRBJ2-7
TGTGCCAGCTCAACAGGACAGGGGGGAGACGAGCAGTACTTC
CASSTGQGGDEQYF
>few|.|TRBV6-1|TRBJ1-2
TGTGCCAGCGAGAATAGGAACTGGCCTGGCTACACCTTC
CASENRNWPGYTF
>many|.|TRBV29-1|TRBJ1-1
TGCAGCGTGGGGTCCGGGGGGGACACTGAAGCTTTCTTT
CSVGSGGDTEAFF
>.|TRBD2|TRBV5-1|TRBJ2-2
TGCGCCAGCAGCTTGGGTCGGGAGGTCACCGGGGAGCTGTTTTTT
CASSLGREVTGELFF
>many|TRBD1|TRBV11-1|TRBJ1-6
TGTGCCAGCAGCCTCCGGGACAGGAATTCACCCCTCCACTTT
CASSLRDRNSPLHF
>many|.|TRBV3-1|TRBJ2-2
TGTGCCAGCAGCCTTAGACCGGGAGTGTTTCCCGGGGAGCTGTTTTTT
CASSLRPGVFPGELFF
>many|TRBD2|TRBV4-1|TRBJ2-5
TGCGCCAGCAGCCAAGGGTCGGGGGGGCGCACGGCCCAGTACTTC
CASSQGSGGRTAQYF
>.|.|TRBV20-1|TRBJ1-6
TGCAGTGCTTTTCTGGACTTCGGCTATAATTCACCCCTCCACTTT
CSAFLDFGYNSPLHF
>.|TRBD1|TRBV9|TRBJ1-5
TGTGCCAGCAGCGGCGGACAGGGAATAAATCAGCCCCAGCATTTT
CASSGGQGINQPQHF
>many|.|TRBV20-1|TRBJ2-7
TGCAGTGCAGGGCCATACATACAGGACAGAGGGTACGAGCAGTACTTC
CSAGPYIQDRGYEQYF
>many|.|TRBV4-2|TRBJ2-7
TGTGCCAGCAGCCAAGCTGAGTTTCTCGAGCAGTACTTC
CASSQAEFLEQYF
>many|.|TRBV5-1|TRBJ1-1
TGCGCCAGCAGCTTGAGTTTTAGCACTTTGAACACTGAAGCTTTCTTT
CASSLSFSTLNTEAFF
>few|.|TRBV11-2|TRBJ2-5
TGTGCCAGCACATTAGCTTCTATCGGGGGGACCCAGTACTTC
CASTLASIGGTQYF
>few|TRBD1|TRBV5-6|TRBJ1-2
TGTGCCAGCAGCTTGTTTATTCCCACTTCCACGGCGGGACAGGGATCGTTTGGCTACACCTTC
CASSLFIPTSTAGQGSFGYTF
>many|TRBD2|TRBV7-8|TRBJ2-7
TGTGCCAGCAGCTATCAAACAGCGGGAGTCGCCGAGCAGTACTTC
CASSYQTAGVAEQYF
>.|TRBD1|TRBV12-3/TRBV12-4|TRBJ1-2
TGTGCCAGCAGTTTAGGGGACAGGGTATATGGCTACACCTTC
CASSLGDRVYGYTF
>.|TRBD2|TRBV11-2|TRBJ2-7
TGTGCCAGCAGCTTAGTAAAAGGGACTAGCGGGAGGAGGTACGAGCAGTACTTC
CASSLVKGTSGRRYEQYF
>many|.|TRBV27|TRBJ1-5
TGTGCCAGCAGTTTATTTGGTATGGGGAGCAATCAGCCCCAGCATTTT
CASSLFGMGSNQPQHF
>.|TRBD2|TRBV18|TRBJ2-7
TGTGCCAGCTCACCACGGCCCCGAGCGGGAGCGATATACGAGCAGTACTTC
CASSPRPRAGAIYEQYF
>many|TRBD2|TRBV6-2/TRBV6-3|TRBJ2-5
TGTGCCAGCAGTGCCCGGGGTAGCGGGAGACAGACCCAGTACTTC
CASSARGSGRQTQYF
>.|.|TRBV10-3|TRBJ2-7
TGTGCCATCAGTGTGGGAAACGAGCAGTACTTC
CAISVGNEQYF
>.|.|TRBV6-2/TRBV6-3|TRBJ2-3
TGTGCCAGCAGTTACGCAGTGGACGGTGCAGATACGCAGTATTTT
CASSYAVDGADTQYF
>many|TRBD1|TRBV5-8|TRBJ1-2
TGTGCCAGCAGCTTGGAGGTGCCTGGACAGGGCTATGGCTACACCTTC
CASSLEVPGQGYGYTF
>many|.|TRBV29-1|TRBJ2-5
TGCAGCGTAGGGGGAGGGGGACAAGAGACCCAGTACTTC
CSVGGGGQETQYF
>.|.|TRBV7-9|TRBJ1-1
TGTGCCAGCAGCTTAGTTTTGGGGGGCACTGAAGCTTTCTTT
CASSLVLGGTEAFF
>.|.|TRBV27|TRBJ2-1
TGTGCCAGCAGCATCGGTCCGCGGCCCGGGGATGAGCAGTTCTTC
CASSIGPRPGDEQFF
>many|.|TRBV6-1|TRBJ2-7
TGTGCCAGCAGTTCAGACGCGGTAAGCTCCTACGAGCAGTACTTC
CASSSDAVSSYEQYF
>few|TRBD1|TRBV25-1|TRBJ2-3
TGTGCCAGCAGTGACGACAGGGGGCGCGAAGATACGCAGTATTTT
CASSDDRGREDTQYF
>few|TRBD1|TRBV19|TRBJ1-1
TGTGCCAGTAGTGTTGGGACAGGGCTCACTGAAGCTTTCTTT
CASSVGTGLTEAFF
>many|.|TRBV28|TRBJ1-1
TGTGCCAGCAGTTTTTTACTAAGGGAGAACACTGAAGCTTTCTTT
CASSFLLRENTEAFF
>few|TRBD2|TRBV28|TRBJ2-7
TGTGCCAGCAGCCCACAGACTAGCGGGAGCGGCTACGAGCAGTACTTT
CASSPQTSGSGYEQYF
>many|.|TRBV28|TRBJ1-1
TGTGCCAGCAGTTTATTGTCTGAAGCTTTCTTT
CASSLLSEAFF